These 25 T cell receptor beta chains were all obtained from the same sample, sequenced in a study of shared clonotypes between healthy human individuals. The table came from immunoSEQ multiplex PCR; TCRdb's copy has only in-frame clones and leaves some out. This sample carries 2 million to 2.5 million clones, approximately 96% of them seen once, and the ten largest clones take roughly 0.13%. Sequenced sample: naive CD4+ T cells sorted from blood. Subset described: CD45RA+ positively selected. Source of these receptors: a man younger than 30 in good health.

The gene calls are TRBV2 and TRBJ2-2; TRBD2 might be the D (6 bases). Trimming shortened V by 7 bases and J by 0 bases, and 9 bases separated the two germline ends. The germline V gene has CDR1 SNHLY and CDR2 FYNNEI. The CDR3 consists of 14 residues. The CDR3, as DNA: TGTGCCAGCAAGGAGGGGTCGAACACCGGGGAGCTGTTTTTT. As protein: CASKEGSNTGELFF.

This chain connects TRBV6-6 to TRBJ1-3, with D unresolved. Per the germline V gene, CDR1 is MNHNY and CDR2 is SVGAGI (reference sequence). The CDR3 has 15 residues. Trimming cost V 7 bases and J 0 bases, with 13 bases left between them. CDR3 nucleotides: TGTGCCAGCACCCCACCCCCCTCCTCTGGAAACACCATATATTTT. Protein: CASTPPPSSGNTIYF.

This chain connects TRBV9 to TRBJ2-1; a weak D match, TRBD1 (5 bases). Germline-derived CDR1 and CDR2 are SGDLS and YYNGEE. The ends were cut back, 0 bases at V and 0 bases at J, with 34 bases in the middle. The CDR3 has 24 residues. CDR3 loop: CASSVEGLDSLTTHDESSYNEQFF. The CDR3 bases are TGTGCCAGCAGCGTAGAGGGTCTCGACAGCCTCACTACTCACGACGAGAGCTCCTACAATGAGCAGTTCTTC.

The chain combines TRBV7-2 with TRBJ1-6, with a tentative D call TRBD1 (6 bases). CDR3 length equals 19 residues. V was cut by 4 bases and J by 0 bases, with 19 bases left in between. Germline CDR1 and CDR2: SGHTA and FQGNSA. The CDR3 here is CASSYRDNKGSSYNSPLHF. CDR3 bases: TGTGCCAGCAGCTACCGGGACAACAAGGGGAGCTCCTATAATTCACCCCTCCACTTT.

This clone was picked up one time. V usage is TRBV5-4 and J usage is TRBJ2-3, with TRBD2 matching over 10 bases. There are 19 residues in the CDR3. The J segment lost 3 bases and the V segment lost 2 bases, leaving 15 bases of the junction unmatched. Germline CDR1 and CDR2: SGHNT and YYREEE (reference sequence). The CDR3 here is CASSFQREGNLRMTDTQYF. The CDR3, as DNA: TGTGCCAGCAGCTTCCAGCGGGAGGGTAACCTGCGCATGACAGATACGCAGTATTTT.

The CDR3 DNA is TGTGCCAGCAGTCGACTGGGAGGGGACATTCAGTACTTC. Protein sequence: CASSRLGGDIQYF. The rearrangement links TRBV2 to TRBJ2-4; 7 bases fit TRBD2. The CDR3 consists of 13 residues. CDR1 and CDR2 (germline): SNHLY, FYNNEI. After removal of 5 bases from V and 8 bases from J, the junction contained 6 bases not matched to a gene.

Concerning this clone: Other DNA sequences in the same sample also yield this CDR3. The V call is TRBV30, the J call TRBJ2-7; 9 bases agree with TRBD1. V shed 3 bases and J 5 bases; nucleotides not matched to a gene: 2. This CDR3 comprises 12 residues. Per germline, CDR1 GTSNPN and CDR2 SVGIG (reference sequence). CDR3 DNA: TGTGCCTGGAGCCGACAGGGGGACGAGCAGTACTTC. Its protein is CAWSRQGDEQYF.

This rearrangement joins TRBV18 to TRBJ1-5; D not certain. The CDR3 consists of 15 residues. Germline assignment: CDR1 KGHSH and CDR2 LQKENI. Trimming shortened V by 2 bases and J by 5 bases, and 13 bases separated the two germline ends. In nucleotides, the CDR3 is TGTGCCAGCTCACCAAACAGAGGGCCAGATCAGCCCCAGCATTTT. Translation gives CASSPNRGPDQPQHF. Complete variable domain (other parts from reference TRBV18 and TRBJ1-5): NAGVMQNPRHLVRRRGQEARLRCSPMKGHSHVYWYRQLPEEGLKFMVYLQKENIIDESGMPKERFSAEFPKEGPSILRIQQVVRGDSAAYFCASSPNRGPDQPQHFGDGTRLSIL.

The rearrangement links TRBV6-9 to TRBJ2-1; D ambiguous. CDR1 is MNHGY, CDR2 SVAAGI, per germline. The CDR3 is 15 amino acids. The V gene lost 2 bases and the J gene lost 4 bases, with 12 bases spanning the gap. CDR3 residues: CASSYPRSQYNEQFF. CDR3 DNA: TGTGCCAGCAGTTATCCAAGGAGTCAGTACAATGAGCAGTTCTTC.

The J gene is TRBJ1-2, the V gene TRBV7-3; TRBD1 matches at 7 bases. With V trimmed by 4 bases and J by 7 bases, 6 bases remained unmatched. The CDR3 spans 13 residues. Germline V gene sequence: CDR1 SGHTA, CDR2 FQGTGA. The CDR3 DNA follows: TGTGCCAGCAGCTCCCTGACAGGGTCTGGCTACACCTTC. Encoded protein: CASSSLTGSGYTF.

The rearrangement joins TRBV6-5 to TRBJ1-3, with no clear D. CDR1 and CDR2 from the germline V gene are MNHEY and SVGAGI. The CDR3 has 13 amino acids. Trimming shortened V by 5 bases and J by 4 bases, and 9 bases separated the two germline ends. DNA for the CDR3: TGTGCCAGCAGTACCCCTAGGGGAAACACCATATATTTT. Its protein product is CASSTPRGNTIYF.

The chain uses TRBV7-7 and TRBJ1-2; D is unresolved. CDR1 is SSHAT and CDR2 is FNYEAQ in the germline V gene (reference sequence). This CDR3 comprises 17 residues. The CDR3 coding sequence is TGTGCTCCGCCCAACGAGGCCCTGGACCGTCGATTCTATGGCTACACCTTC. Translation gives CAPPNEALDRRFYGYTF. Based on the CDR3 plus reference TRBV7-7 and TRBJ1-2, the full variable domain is GAGVSQSPRYKVTKRGQDVTLRCDPISSHATLYWYQQALGQGPEFLTYFNYEAQPDKSGLPSDRFSAERPEGSISTLTIQRTEQRDSAMYRCAPPNEALDRRFYGYTFGSGTRLTVV.

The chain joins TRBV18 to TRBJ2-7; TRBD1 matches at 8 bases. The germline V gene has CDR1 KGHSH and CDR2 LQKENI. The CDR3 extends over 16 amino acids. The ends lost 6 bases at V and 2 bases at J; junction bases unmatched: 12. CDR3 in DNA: TGTGCCAGCTCTACAATGTCCGGGACAGGCACCTACGAGCAGTACTTC. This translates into CASSTMSGTGTYEQYF.

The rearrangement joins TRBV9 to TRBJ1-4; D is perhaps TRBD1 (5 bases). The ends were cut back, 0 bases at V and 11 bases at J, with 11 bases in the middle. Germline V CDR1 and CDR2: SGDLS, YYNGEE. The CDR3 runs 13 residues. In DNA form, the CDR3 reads TGTGCCAGCAGCGTAGAAAAGGGGTCGAAACTGTTTTTT. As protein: CASSVEKGSKLFF.

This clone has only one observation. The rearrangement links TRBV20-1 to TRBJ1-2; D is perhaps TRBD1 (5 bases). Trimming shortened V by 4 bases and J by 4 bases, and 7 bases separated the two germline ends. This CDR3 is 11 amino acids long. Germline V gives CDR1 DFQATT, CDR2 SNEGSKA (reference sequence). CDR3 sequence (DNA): TGCAGTGCTACGGGACCCTATGGCTACACCTTC. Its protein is CSATGPYGYTF.

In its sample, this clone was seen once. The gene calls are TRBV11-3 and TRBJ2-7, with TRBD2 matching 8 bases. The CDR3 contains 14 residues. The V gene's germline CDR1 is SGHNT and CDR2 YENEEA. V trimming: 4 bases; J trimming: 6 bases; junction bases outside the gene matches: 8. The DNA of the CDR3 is TGTGCCAGCAGCTCTCAGCGGGAGTCAGGCGAGCAGTACTTC. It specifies CASSSQRESGEQYF.

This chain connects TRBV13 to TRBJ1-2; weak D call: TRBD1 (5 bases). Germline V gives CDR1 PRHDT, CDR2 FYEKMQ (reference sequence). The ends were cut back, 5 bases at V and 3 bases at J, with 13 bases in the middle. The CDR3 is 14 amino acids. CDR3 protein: CASSRGRSDYGYTF. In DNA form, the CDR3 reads TGTGCCAGCAGCCGGGGCAGGTCCGACTATGGCTACACCTTC.

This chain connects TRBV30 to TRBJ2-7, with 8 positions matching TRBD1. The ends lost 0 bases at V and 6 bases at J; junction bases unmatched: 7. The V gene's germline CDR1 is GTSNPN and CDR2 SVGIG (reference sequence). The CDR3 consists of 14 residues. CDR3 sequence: CAWSVQGARGEQYF. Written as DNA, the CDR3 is TGTGCCTGGAGTGTTCAGGGGGCGCGAGGCGAGCAGTACTTC.

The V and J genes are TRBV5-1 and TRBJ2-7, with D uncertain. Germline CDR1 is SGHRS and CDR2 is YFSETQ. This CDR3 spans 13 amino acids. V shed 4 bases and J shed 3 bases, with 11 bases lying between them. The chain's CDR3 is CASSQPQIYEQYF. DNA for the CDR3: TGCGCCAGCAGCCAACCACAAATCTACGAGCAGTACTTC.

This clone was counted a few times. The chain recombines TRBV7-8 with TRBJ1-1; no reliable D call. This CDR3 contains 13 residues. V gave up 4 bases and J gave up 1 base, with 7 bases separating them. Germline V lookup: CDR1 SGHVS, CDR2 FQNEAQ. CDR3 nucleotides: TGTGCCAGCAGCTACAGACCGAACACTGAAGCTTTCTTT. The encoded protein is CASSYRPNTEAFF. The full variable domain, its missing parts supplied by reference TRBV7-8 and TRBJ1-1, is GAGVSQSPRYKVAKRGQDVALRCDPISGHVSLFWYQQALGQGPEFLTYFQNEAQLDKSGLPSDRFFAERPEGSVSTLKIQRTQQEDSAVYLCASSYRPNTEAFFGQGTRLTVV.

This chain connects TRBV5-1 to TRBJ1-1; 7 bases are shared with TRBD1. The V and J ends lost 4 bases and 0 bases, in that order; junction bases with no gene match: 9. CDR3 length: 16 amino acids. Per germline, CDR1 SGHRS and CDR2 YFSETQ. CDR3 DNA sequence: TGCGCCAGCAGCAAAGAGGACAGGCTAATGAACACTGAAGCTTTCTTT. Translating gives CASSKEDRLMNTEAFF.

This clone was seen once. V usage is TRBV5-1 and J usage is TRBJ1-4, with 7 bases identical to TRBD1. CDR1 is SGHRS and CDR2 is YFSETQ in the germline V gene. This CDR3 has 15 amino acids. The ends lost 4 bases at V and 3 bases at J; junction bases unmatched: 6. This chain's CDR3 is CASSPGGQPNEKLFF. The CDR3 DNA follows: TGCGCCAGCAGCCCAGGGGGACAGCCTAATGAAAAACTGTTTTTT.

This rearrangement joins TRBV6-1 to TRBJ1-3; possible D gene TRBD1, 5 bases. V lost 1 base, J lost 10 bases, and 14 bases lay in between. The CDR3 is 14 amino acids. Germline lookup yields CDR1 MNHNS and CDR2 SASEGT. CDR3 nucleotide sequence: TGTGCCAGCAGTGAAGGCAGGGCCATAAGGACCATATATTTT. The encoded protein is CASSEGRAIRTIYF.

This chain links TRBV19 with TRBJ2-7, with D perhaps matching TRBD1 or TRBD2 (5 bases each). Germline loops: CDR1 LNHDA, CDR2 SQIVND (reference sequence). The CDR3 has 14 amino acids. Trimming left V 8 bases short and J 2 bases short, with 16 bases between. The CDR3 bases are TGTGCCAGTTCTTCGCCGGGACCCACCTACGAGCAGTACTTC. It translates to CASSSPGPTYEQYF.

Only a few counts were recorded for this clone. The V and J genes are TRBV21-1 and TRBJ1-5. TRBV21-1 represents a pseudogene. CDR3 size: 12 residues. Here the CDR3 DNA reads TGTGCCAGCAGCAGGGTTAGGCAGCCCCAGCATTTT. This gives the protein CASSRVRQPQHF.